The clone carrying this T cell receptor beta chain was observed a handful of times. Antigen unknown. This CDR3 is 15 amino acids long. V lost 5 bases to trimming and J lost 8 bases, with 19 bases between them. In germline, CDR1 is MNHEY, CDR2 SMNVEV (reference sequence). TCRdb called the 5' RACE reads again in MiXCR, with one record for every CDR3 protein. This table holds 150,000 to 200,000 distinct CDR3 sequences, around a tenth found once. The sample comes from a study of CD8 T cells in ankylosing spondylitis. General study findings and limits: Some of the motif variants had earlier been found in reactive arthritis patients' fluid and blood.

The source is a female donor with ankylosing spondylitis or in good health (not recorded which). The V call is TRBV27, the J call TRBJ2-1; D tentatively fits TRBD1 or TRBD2 (5 bases each). Material: blood, either unsorted or a sorted T cell fraction (not recorded which). The CDR3 region is CASSQGTAGLDEQFF. CDR3 sequence (DNA): TGTGCCAGCAGTCAAGGGACGGCCGGTTTGGATGAGCAGTTCTTC.